This TCR beta chain was obtained from a study of T cell responses to AZD1222 COVID-19 vaccine. Points on this clone: As yet, its antigen is unknown.

Profiling relied on immunoSEQ multiplex PCR, and the TCRdb table lists in-frame clones only, not all of them. The sample gives about 150,000 clones, 90% to 95% of which show up once; less than 1.6% is in the top ten. Study findings and constraints: Baseline serology detected seropositivity in only a handful of AZD1222 recipients. The study found vaccine-associated CD4 TCRs spanning spike, dominant at 160-218 and 743-854.

This receptor was taken from an adult who received the AZD1222 COVID-19 vaccine. The starting material was peripheral blood, obtained 28 days after the second AZD1222 dose.

DNA for the CDR3: TGTGCCAGCAGCGGCGGGGGCCGTTACGAGCAGTACTTC. Residues: CASSGGGRYEQYF. The chain employs TRBV3-1 (or the pseudogene TRBV3-2) and TRBJ2-7, with a weak D call TRBD2 (7 bases). The germline V and J ends were trimmed by 5 bases and 4 bases, with 12 bases remaining between them. Germline loops: CDR1 LGHDT, CDR2 YNNKEL (reference sequence). The CDR3 is 13 residues long.